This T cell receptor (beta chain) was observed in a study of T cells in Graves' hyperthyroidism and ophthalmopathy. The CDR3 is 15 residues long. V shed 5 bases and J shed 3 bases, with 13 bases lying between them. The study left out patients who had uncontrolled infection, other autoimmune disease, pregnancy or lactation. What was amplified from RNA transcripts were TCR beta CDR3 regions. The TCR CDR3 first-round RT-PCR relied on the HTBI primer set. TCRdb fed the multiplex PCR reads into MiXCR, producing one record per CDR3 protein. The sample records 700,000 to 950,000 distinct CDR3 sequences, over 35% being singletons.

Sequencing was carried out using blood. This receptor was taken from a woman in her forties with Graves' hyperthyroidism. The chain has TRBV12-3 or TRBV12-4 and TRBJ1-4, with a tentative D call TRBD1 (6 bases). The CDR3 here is CASSPRQAPNEKLFF. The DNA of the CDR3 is TGTGCCAGCAGTCCCCGACAGGCGCCTAATGAAAAACTGTTTTTT.